This T cell receptor beta chain was identified in a study of blood T cells in healthy people across ages (dated by TCRdb to about 2015). Study-level background: In model experiments, template switching captured about one uniquely barcoded TCR beta cDNA molecule for every two T cells. Using deep sequencing normalized with unique cDNA molecular identifiers, the study measured how TCR beta repertoire diversity changes with age. Four age groups were formed from the donors: young (average approximately 15 years), middle-aged (around 39), aged (around 62) and long-lived (about 80). For two donors (one aged 18 to 30 and one aged 80 or older), the study analyzed two additional independent replicas of 1 million unique cDNA reads from the same blood draw.

Systemically healthy Caucasian individuals from Russia, approximately 39 in total and aged about 6 to 100 years, were included as donors. About 9.6 milliliters of peripheral blood were collected from each donor into EDTA-treated Vacutainer tubes. Ficoll-Paque density-gradient centrifugation was used to isolate PBMCs, with at least 6.5 million per sample. Trizol reagent was used to extract total RNA from the PBMCs, yielding at least 5.5 micrograms per sample. The percentages of naive CD45RAhigh/CD27high T cells were determined by flow cytometry on a PBMC aliquot from every donor. What the research found in general, with its limitations: Because the CMV infection status of the donors was unknown, age-related changes in expanded clonotypes may potentially have been confounded. Since profiling was done on bulk unsorted PBMCs, naive and antigen-experienced compartments could not be conclusively compared. Compared with the aged group, the long-lived group had more naive CD4+ T cells, fewer expanded clones and increased TCR diversity, a pattern suggesting age selection. As age increased, observed TCR beta diversity per million T cells dropped in a roughly linear way, and a significant reduction was already evident by age 40. There was a strong correlation between observed TCR beta diversity and the percentage of naive T cells measured by flow cytometry. Total diversity estimates from one million sequenced T cells were considered lower bounds and underestimates.

Libraries were prepared through 5' RACE. The reads were generated on an Illumina HiSeq 2500. A second PCR of about 7 to 12 cycles was run with a J-beta primer mix and a sample-barcoded 5' primer. A template-switch 5' adaptor carrying 12 random nucleotides introduced a unique molecular identifier onto each TCR beta cDNA molecule. At least 3 million CDR3-containing paired-end reads were obtained from each sample. First-strand cDNA was synthesized from all RNA with the Mint cDNA synthesis kit, primed by a TRBC-specific oligonucleotide. All cDNA was treated with uracil-DNA glycosylase and then went through a first 18-cycle PCR with the universal primers M1SS and BC2_uni_R. The original pipeline was this. Each sample was normalized by randomly selecting 1 million high-quality reads, each carrying a distinct molecular identifier. Instead of being binned into consensus sequences, reads that shared molecular identifiers were thrown out. MiTCR, set to a Q25 quality threshold and the strictest error-elimination algorithm, was used for CDR3 identification, clonotype clustering and error correction. Lower-bound total TCR beta diversity was estimated with a nonparametric unseen species model using Euler transformation. The public sequencing data were trimmed at Q25 with fastp and processed into clonotypes with MiXCR by TCRdb, which kept only in-frame beta chains. Under each unique CDR3 protein, matching rows form one entry showing the most common genes and DNA. The V and J calls here are based on TCRdb, not the publication. Here the sample has more than 500,000 distinct CDR3 sequences; around a quarter occur a single time. The leading ten clones occupy 3% to 4% of the sample.

This clonotype was counted a few times. Its binding antigen is unknown. No clone much larger than this one lies a single base away; base qualities are absent. From a lookup of the germline V gene (reference sequence), CDR1 and CDR2 are DFQATT and SNEGSKA. Trimming takes 0 bases from V and 8 bases from J, and the germline ends sit 17 bases apart. The CDR3 goes from the cysteine to the phenylalanine over 15 residues. Only CDR3 DNA is held: 45 bases, read in frame from base 1. These data also featured in a second study, about T cells of mothers and their children. As noted in the second study: Nine systemically healthy Caucasian individuals, comprising three mothers and their six children, were included as donors. cDNA synthesis consumed the entire amount of extracted RNA, loaded at about 1.5 ug RNA in each 15 ul reaction. In the second PCR, the M1S primer introduced both the sample barcodes and 2-4 random nucleotides. Each mother yielded over 8 million TCR beta CDR3 reads and each child roughly 3.1 million reads. Thymic selection similarly shapes TCR recombination output in related and unrelated pairs, with minor effect from inherited differences. Related mother-child pairs always showed normalized repertoire overlap that was slightly higher than in unrelated mother-child pairs, though the difference was never significant. No persistent microchimeric T cell clones were detected, at a sensitivity of around 97 clones per million clonotypes. Deep NGS was used in the study to compare the TCR beta repertoires of mothers and children and to look for features that separate related mother-child pairs from unrelated individuals. The mean age was roughly 40 +/- 4 years for the mothers and roughly 10 +/- 4 years for the children. After adapter ligation was performed with NEBNext reagents, the libraries were sequenced on an Illumina HiSeq 2000 with 100+100 nt paired-end reads. To avoid cross-contamination, the mother libraries and the child libraries were prepared a month apart and sequenced in separate runs. For each donor, somewhere between about 450,000 and 2,200,000 distinct TCR beta clonotypes were identified. Naive TCR beta clonotypes were estimated from low-frequency clonotypes matched to each donor's FACS-determined naive share, without sorting.

The material sequenced was blood. The origin of this receptor is a boy aged 2-9 years in good health. This chain joins TRBV20-1 to TRBJ2-1; the D region is possibly TRBD1 or TRBD2, each matching across 6 bases. The CDR3 sequence is CSARDQVLAGDEQFF. The DNA sequence is TGCAGTGCTAGAGATCAGGTACTAGCAGGGGATGAGCAGTTCTTC.